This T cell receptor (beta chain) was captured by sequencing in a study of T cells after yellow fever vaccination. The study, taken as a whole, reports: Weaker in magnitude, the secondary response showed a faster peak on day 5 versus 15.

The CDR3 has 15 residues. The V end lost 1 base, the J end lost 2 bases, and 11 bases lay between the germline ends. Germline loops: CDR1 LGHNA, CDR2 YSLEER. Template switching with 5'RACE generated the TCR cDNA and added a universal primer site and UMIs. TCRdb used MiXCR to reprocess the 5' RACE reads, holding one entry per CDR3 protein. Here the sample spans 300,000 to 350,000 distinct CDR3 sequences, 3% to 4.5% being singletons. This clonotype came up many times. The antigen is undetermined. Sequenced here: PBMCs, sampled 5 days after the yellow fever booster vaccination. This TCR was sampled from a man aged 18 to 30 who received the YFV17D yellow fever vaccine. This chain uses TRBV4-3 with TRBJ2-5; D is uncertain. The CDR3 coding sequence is TGCGCCAGCAGCCAAGTAGTAGGGCGTCAAGAGACCCAGTACTTC. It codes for CASSQVVGRQETQYF.